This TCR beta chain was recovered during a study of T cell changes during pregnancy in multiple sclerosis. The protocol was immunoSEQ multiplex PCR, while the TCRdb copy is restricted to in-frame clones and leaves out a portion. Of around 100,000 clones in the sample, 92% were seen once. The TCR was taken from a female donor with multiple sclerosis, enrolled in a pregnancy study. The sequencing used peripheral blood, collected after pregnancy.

CDR3 residues: CAGQGNTEAFF. For the CDR3, the DNA is TGTGCCGGACAGGGGAACACTGAAGCTTTCTTT. V is TRBV2 and J is TRBJ1-1, with 8 bases aligning to TRBD1. The V gene's germline CDR1 is SNHLY and CDR2 FYNNEI. The CDR3 sequence is 11 residues long. The trim removed 11 bases at V and 1 base at J, leaving 0 bases unmatched.